The clone carrying this T cell receptor beta chain was counted a few times. The source of the sample is a study of blood T cell repertoires in COVID-19. About the research overall: The origin of the acute and convalescent COVID-19 samples was the United States, Italy and Spain.

In the original analysis: Amplification with reference gene primers provided the estimates of nucleated cell counts. TCRdb's table, derived via immunoSEQ multiplex PCR, lists solely in-frame clones and lacks some. That table supplies the V and J calls and clone size; D and trimming were determined from the DNA. The sample includes tens of thousands of clones, roughly 80% seen only once; the top ten take about 5%. Germline CDR1 and CDR2: LGHNT and FRNRAP. CDR3 length: 13 amino acids. The trim removed 6 bases at V and 7 bases at J, leaving 8 bases unmatched. The TCR sequence derives from a woman aged 55-69 years with acute or convalescent COVID-19. The sequenced sample consisted of peripheral blood. This chain uses TRBV12-5 with TRBJ1-2; 7 bases fit TRBD1. The CDR3, as DNA: TGTGCTAGTGGCCCGATGACAGGGTTTGGCTACACCTTC. This codes for CASGPMTGFGYTF.